This T cell receptor (beta chain) was sequenced for a study of blood T cell repertoires in COVID-19. Enrolled through a virtual design, the participants were between 18 and 89 years of age and came from 24 US areas. Germline V CDR1 and CDR2: SGHRS, YFSETQ. V was pared by 3 bases and J by 10 bases, with 17 bases between. The CDR3 spans 15 residues. Profiled with immunoSEQ multiplex PCR; TCRdb holds only in-frame clones, not every one. This repertoire shows more than 150,000 clones, about nine tenths found once; its top ten account for about 2.3%. The chain is built from TRBV5-1 and TRBJ1-6; perhaps TRBD1 as D (5 bases). This receptor was obtained from a woman in her thirties who had recovered from COVID-19. Sequencing input: PBMCs or T cells enriched from blood (not recorded which). CDR3 DNA sequence: TGCGCCAGCAGCTACACAGTGGGAGGGGAATCACCCCTCCACTTT. It encodes CASSYTVGGESPLHF. Full variable domain (missing parts from reference TRBV5-1 and TRBJ1-6): KAGVTQTPRYLIKTRGQQVTLSCSPISGHRSVSWYQQTPGQGLQFLFEYFSETQRNKGNFPGRFSGRQFSNSRSEMNVSTLELGDSALYLCASSYTVGGESPLHFGNGTRLTVT.